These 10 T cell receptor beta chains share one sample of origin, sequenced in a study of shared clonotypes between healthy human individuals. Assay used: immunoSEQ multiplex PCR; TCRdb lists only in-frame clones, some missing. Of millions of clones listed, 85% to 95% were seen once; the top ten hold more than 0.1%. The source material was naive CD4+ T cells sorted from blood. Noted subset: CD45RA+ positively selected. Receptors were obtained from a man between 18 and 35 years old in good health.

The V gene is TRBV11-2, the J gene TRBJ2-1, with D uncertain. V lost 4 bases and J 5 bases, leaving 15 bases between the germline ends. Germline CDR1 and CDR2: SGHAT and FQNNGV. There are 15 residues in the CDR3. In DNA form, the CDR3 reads TGTGCCAGCAGCTCCGCTGTGGCCGGAGACAATGAGCAGTTCTTC. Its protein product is CASSSAVAGDNEQFF.

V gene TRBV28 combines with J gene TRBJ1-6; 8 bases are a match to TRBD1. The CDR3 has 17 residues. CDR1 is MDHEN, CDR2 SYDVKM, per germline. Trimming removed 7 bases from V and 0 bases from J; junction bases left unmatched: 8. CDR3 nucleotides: TGTGCCAGCAACTCAGGGGGCCACAGCTCCTATAATTCACCCCTCCACTTT. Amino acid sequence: CASNSGGHSSYNSPLHF.

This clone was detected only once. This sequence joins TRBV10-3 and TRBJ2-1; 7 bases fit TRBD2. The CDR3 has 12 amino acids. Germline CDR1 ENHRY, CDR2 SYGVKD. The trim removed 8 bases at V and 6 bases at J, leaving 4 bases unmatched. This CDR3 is CAIGRVSNEQFF. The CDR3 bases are TGTGCCATCGGGAGGGTTAGCAATGAGCAGTTCTTC.

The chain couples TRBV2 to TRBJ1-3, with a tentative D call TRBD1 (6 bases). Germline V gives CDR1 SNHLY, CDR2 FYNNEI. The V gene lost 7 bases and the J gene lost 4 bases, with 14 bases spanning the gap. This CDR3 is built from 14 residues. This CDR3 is CASMGGQIGNTIYF. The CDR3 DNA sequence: TGTGCCAGCATGGGGGGGCAAATCGGAAACACCATATATTTT.

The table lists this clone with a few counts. This CDR3 is CASSGGLAYNEQFF. The DNA for the CDR3 is TGTGCCAGCAGCGGGGGACTGGCATACAATGAGCAGTTCTTC. This sequence joins TRBV5-4 and TRBJ2-1, with D maybe TRBD2 (6 bases). The V end lost 4 bases, the J end lost 4 bases, and 12 bases lay between the germline ends. Germline V lookup: CDR1 SGHNT, CDR2 YYREEE (reference sequence). The CDR3 consists of 14 residues.

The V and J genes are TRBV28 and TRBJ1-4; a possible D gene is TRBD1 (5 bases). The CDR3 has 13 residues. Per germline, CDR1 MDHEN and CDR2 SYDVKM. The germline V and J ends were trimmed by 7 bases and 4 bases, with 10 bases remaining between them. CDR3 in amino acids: CASTPTVNEKLFF. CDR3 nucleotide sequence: TGTGCCAGCACCCCGACAGTTAATGAAAAACTGTTTTTT.

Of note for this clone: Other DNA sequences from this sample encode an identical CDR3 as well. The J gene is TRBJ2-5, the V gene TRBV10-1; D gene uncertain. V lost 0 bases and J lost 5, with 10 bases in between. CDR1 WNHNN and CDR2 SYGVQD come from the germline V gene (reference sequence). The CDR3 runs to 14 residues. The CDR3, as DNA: TGCGCCAGCAGTGAGTCGACGGCGCGCGAGACCCAGTACTTC. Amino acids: CASSESTARETQYF.

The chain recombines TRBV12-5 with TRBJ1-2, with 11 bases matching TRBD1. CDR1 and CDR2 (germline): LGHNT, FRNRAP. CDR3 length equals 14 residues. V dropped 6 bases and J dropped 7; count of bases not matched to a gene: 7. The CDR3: CASGSGQGVGGYTF. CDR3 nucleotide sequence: TGTGCTAGTGGCTCGGGACAGGGGGTGGGTGGCTACACCTTC.

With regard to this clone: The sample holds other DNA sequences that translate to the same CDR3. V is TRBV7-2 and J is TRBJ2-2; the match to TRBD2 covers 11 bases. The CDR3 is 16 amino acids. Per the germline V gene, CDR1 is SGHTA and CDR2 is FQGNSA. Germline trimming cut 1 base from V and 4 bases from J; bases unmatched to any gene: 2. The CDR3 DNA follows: TGTGCCAGCAGCTTAGGACTAGCGGGAATCACCGGGGAGCTGTTTTTT. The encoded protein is CASSLGLAGITGELFF. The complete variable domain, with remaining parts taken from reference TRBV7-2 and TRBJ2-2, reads GAGVSQSPSNKVTEKGKDVELRCDPISGHTALYWYRQSLGQGLEFLIYFQGNSAPDKSGLPSDRFSAERTGGSVSTLTIQRTQQEDSAVYLCASSLGLAGITGELFFGEGSRLTVL.

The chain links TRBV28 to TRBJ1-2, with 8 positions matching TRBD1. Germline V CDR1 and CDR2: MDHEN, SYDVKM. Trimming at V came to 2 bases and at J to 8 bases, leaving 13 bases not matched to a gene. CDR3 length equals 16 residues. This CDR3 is CASSLPDRVLYEGYTF. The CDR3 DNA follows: TGTGCCAGCAGTTTACCGGACAGGGTGCTCTATGAGGGCTACACCTTC.